This T cell receptor beta chain was identified during a study of blood T cell repertoires in COVID-19 (dated by TCRdb to about 2020). General notes on the study: Samples covering the acute and convalescent phases of COVID-19 were provided by collaborators in the United States, Italy and Spain. The material from the prospective study consisted of cDNA or gDNA derived from T cells, B-cell-depleted T cells, or PBMCs. The dataset comprised deeply sampled blood TCRbeta repertoires from subjects exposed to, actively infected with, or recovered from COVID-19. The repertoires were made available in a free public database intended to serve as a resource for research on the immune response to SARS-CoV-2. Samples came from the ongoing ImmuneRACE study (first 160 participants) plus 1,254 subjects from 6 global collaborators. A de-identified subject ID, COVID-19 status, age in years and sex were almost always included in the sample metadata. Where HLA class I and class II types were available, the types were taken from metadata supplied by the sample provider, not from assay-based typing. Paper-wide results and their limitations: Clinical and demographic metadata were provided uncurated, with the amount varying by source and participant.

TCRbeta CDR3 regions were amplified from genomic DNA using the immunoSEQ Assay, a bias-controlled multiplex PCR. The original pipeline was this. The number of nucleated cells in each sample was estimated from the amplification of reference gene primers within the assay. To quantify the absolute abundance of each unique TCRbeta CDR3 rearrangement, sequence reads were collapsed and filtered. For each sample, productive Simpson clonality was calculated as the square root of Simpson's diversity index across productive rearrangements. As stored in TCRdb, this immuneACCESS dataset retains in-frame rearrangements with V and J assigned. A fraction of the clones does not appear; measured against another copy, unresolved V genes explain less than half of the discrepancy, and the remainder lacks a known reason. V, J and clone size are taken as reported in that table, and D and trimming were inferred from the DNA itself. This sample comprises 100,000 to 150,000 clones, 88% of them detected only once. The ten largest clones represent 1.5% of the sample.

Collaborating institutions collected whole blood in K2EDTA tubes following their own protocols. For TCRbeta analysis, collaborator samples were shipped as frozen whole blood, as isolated PBMCs, or as DNA extracted from either sample type. With respect to this clone: No antigen is known for it. No qualities accompany the bases; no much larger clone lies one base away.

V gives up 1 base and J gives up 4 bases, and the segment between their germline ends measures 11 bases. Based on the germline V gene, the CDR1 and CDR2 sequences are SGHTA and FQGNSA. The CDR3, cysteine through phenylalanine, is 15 amino acids long. The DNA shown is the 45-base CDR3, in frame from base 1. Here the chain combines TRBV7-2 and TRBJ2-1; the D gene is perhaps TRBD1, from 5 matching bases. This clonotype was obtained from a human donor in a cohort sampled during active COVID-19. The sequencing sample was made of peripheral blood. For the CDR3, the sequence is CASSLVAQVYNEQFF. The DNA sequence is given as TGTGCCAGCAGCTTAGTGGCACAGGTATACAATGAGCAGTTCTTC.